This T cell receptor (beta chain) appears in the sequencing data of a study of blood T cell repertoires in COVID-19. Overall study context: In each case, the material was cDNA or gDNA derived from T cells, B-cell-depleted T cells, or PBMCs.

The CDR3 length is 14 residues. Between the trimmed V and J ends, which lost 2 bases and 1 base, there was a span of 8 bases. Germline-derived CDR1 and CDR2 are MNHEY and SMNVEV (reference sequence). As originally analysed: Using reference gene primer amplification, nucleated cell counts were estimated. The method was immunoSEQ multiplex PCR; TCRdb's version includes in-frame clones alone and lacks a portion of them. V and J calls and clone size are copied from that table; D and trimming were computed from the DNA. The sample yields 150,000 to 200,000 clones, roughly 91% seen once. Seattle enrolled patients during active infection and tracked them longitudinally.

This sequence originates from a man aged 18 to 30 with COVID-19, enrolled during active disease. The sequencing sample was made of peripheral blood. The V gene is TRBV27, the J gene TRBJ1-1; D not certain. The CDR3 loop is CASSLVRQNTEAFF. The DNA of the CDR3 is TGTGCCAGCAGTTTAGTCAGGCAGAACACTGAAGCTTTCTTT.